This T cell receptor (beta chain) was captured in a study of PD-1 blockade in classical Hodgkin lymphoma. Regarding this clone: Its antigen remains unknown.

The CDR3 consists of 17 residues. CDR1 is MNHNS and CDR2 is SASEGT in the germline V gene. The V segment lost 2 bases and the J segment 3 bases; nucleotides outside the gene matches: 9. Each of the patients experienced relapse following autologous stem cell transplantation, and their brentuximab vedotin exposure differed. Sequencing was performed with immunoSEQ multiplex PCR; in TCRdb, only in-frame clones are kept and a portion is missing. The sample carries approximately 41,000 clones, over 75% recorded once. Study outcomes and limitations: Some patients started nivolumab under 1 year after ASCT, and they were excluded.

The specimen comprised peripheral blood mononuclear cells (PBMCs), sampled at baseline. The chain links TRBV6-1 to TRBJ1-4; TRBD1 aligns across 7 bases. The receptor was derived from a human donor with classical Hodgkin lymphoma. CDR3 nucleotides: TGTGCCAGCAGTGAAATGGGAGGGGGCGCAGCTAATGAAAAACTGTTTTTT. Protein sequence: CASSEMGGGAANEKLFF.